The next 30 T cell receptor beta chains were all read from a single sample in a study of identifying expanded T cells in peripheral blood. Only in-frame clones appear in the TCRdb table, and some are missing; sequencing was by immunoSEQ multiplex PCR. The repertoire holds about 58,000 clones, with approximately 89% as singletons. Input material: blood. The source is a person aged 18-70 years in good health.

This clone was seen only once. The chain has TRBV18 and TRBJ1-2, with a tentative D call TRBD1 (5 bases). Trimming took off 2 bases at V and 8 bases at J, with 15 bases between the two ends. CDR1 and CDR2 (germline): KGHSH, LQKENI. The CDR3 length is 14 residues. In DNA, the CDR3 is TGTGCCAGCTCACCAGGGACCGACTCTCACGGCTACACCTTC. Translating gives CASSPGTDSHGYTF.

The V gene is TRBV2, the J gene TRBJ1-4; D unresolved. This CDR3 is 13 amino acids long. Trimming shortened V by 7 bases and J by 7 bases, and 13 bases separated the two germline ends. In germline, CDR1 is SNHLY, CDR2 FYNNEI. The CDR3 region has the DNA TGTGCCAGCATTAGGACGGTCGCTGAAAAACTGTTTTTT. It specifies CASIRTVAEKLFF.

The chain links TRBV7-8 to TRBJ1-4, with D tentatively TRBD1 (6 bases). Between the trimmed V and J ends, which lost 6 bases and 8 bases, there was a span of 16 bases. The CDR3 spans 14 residues. Germline V gene data show CDR1 as SGHVS and CDR2 as FQNEAQ. The CDR3 region is CASSLNRVWEKLFF. The CDR3 coding sequence is TGTGCCAGCAGTTTAAACAGGGTCTGGGAAAAACTGTTTTTT.

The DNA for the CDR3 is TGTGCCAGCAGCACCGTCTTTCGAAGGGGGAGCAGCAATCAGCCCCAGCATTTT. This codes for CASSTVFRRGSSNQPQHF. The rearrangement joins TRBV5-8 to TRBJ1-5, with D possibly TRBD1 on 6 matching bases. The CDR3 spans 18 residues. CDR1 is SGHTS and CDR2 is YDEGEE in the germline V gene. The germline V and J ends were trimmed by 4 bases and 1 base, with 21 bases remaining between them.

This chain uses TRBV7-2 with TRBJ1-1; D uncertain. Germline-derived CDR1 and CDR2 are SGHTA and FQGNSA. The CDR3 has 12 amino acids. Trimming took 0 bases from V and 7 from J, leaving 6 bases between them. The CDR3 nucleotides are TGTGCCAGCAGCTTAGCGTGGGGTGAAGCTTTCTTT. It codes for CASSLAWGEAFF.

The V gene is TRBV19, the J gene TRBJ1-4; D is undetermined. This CDR3 is 15 amino acids long. Germline assignment: CDR1 LNHDA and CDR2 SQIVND (reference sequence). Deletions cut 4 bases from V and 2 bases from J, with 11 bases between. CDR3 loop: CASSRAGGTNEKLFF. Written as DNA, the CDR3 is TGTGCCAGTAGTAGGGCAGGAGGCACTAATGAAAAACTGTTTTTT.

The chain joins TRBV29-1 to TRBJ1-3; 7 nucleotides match TRBD1. With 3 bases clipped from V and 1 base from J, the junction kept 3 bases outside the gene matches. Germline loops: CDR1 SQVTM, CDR2 ANQGSEA. The CDR3 length is 14 residues. The DNA of the CDR3 is TGCAGCGTTGACCTGACAGGGTCTGGAAACACCATATATTTT. Its translation is CSVDLTGSGNTIYF.

This rearrangement joins TRBV9 to TRBJ1-4, with TRBD1 identical over 10 bases. J was trimmed by 7 bases and V by 0 bases; bases with no gene match: 9. The CDR3 totals 17 residues. Germline V gene lookup returns CDR1 SGDLS and CDR2 YYNGEE. The CDR3 DNA is TGTGCCAGCAGCGTAGGGGCCGACAGGGGGCAACTTGAAAAACTGTTTTTT. Amino acids: CASSVGADRGQLEKLFF.

Regarding this clone: The same CDR3 is also encoded by other DNA sequences in this sample. This chain connects TRBV28 to TRBJ1-2; D unclear. Germline V CDR1 and CDR2: MDHEN, SYDVKM. This CDR3 contains 12 residues. V was clipped by 3 bases and J by 4 bases, with 6 bases between them. The CDR3 sequence is CASSLRAYGYTF. The CDR3 coding sequence is TGTGCCAGCAGTTTGAGGGCCTATGGCTACACCTTC.

V and J are TRBV6-6 and TRBJ2-2; D remains unclear. The germline V gene has CDR1 MNHNY and CDR2 SVGAGI (reference sequence). V dropped 2 bases and J dropped 0 bases, with 4 bases sitting between them. The CDR3 runs 14 residues. Here the CDR3 reads CASSYGPNTGELFF. CDR3 nucleotide sequence: TGTGCCAGCAGTTACGGCCCGAACACCGGGGAGCTGTTTTTT.

This clone was detected once. The chain recombines TRBV7-2 with TRBJ2-1; 15 bases map to TRBD2. CDR3 length: 16 residues. Germline loops: CDR1 SGHTA, CDR2 FQGNSA. V lost 5 bases to trimming and J lost 8 bases; unmatched junction nucleotides: 7. The CDR3 protein is CASSRGTSGGLYEQFF. CDR3 in DNA: TGTGCCAGCAGCCGCGGGACTAGCGGGGGGTTGTATGAGCAGTTCTTC.

Only one count was recorded for this clone. The genes are TRBV5-1 and TRBJ1-3; D gene unclear. Per germline, CDR1 SGHRS and CDR2 YFSETQ. V lost 4 bases, J lost 1 base, and 15 bases lay in between. The CDR3 spans 16 residues. The CDR3 spells CASSPADLASGNTIYF. The DNA for the CDR3 is TGCGCCAGCAGCCCCGCTGACCTAGCTTCTGGAAACACCATATATTTT. Looking up the rest from reference TRBV5-1 and TRBJ1-3 gives the full variable domain: KAGVTQTPRYLIKTRGQQVTLSCSPISGHRSVSWYQQTPGQGLQFLFEYFSETQRNKGNFPGRFSGRQFSNSRSEMNVSTLELGDSALYLCASSPADLASGNTIYFGEGSWLTVV.

The V call is TRBV30, the J call TRBJ2-1, with D possibly TRBD2 on 6 matching bases. Germline loops: CDR1 GTSNPN, CDR2 SVGIG (reference sequence). The CDR3 has 13 amino acids. The V and J ends lost 1 base and 14 bases respectively, with 18 bases between them. CDR3 DNA: TGTGCCTGGAGTGCTCCTTTTGGAGGGCCAAAGTTCTTC. Its translation: CAWSAPFGGPKFF.

This clone was detected once. The rearrangement joins TRBV7-8 to TRBJ2-7; D is perhaps TRBD2 (7 bases). V lost 0 bases and J 2 bases, leaving 8 bases between the germline ends. Germline CDR1 and CDR2: SGHVS and FQNEAQ. The CDR3 spans 14 residues. CDR3 coding DNA: TGTGCCAGCAGCTTAGCGGGGGGGCCCTACGAGCAGTACTTC. Translated, it gives CASSLAGGPYEQYF.

This chain joins TRBV7-9 and TRBJ2-2; 10 bases fit TRBD1. CDR1 and CDR2 from the germline V gene are SEHNR and FQNEAQ (reference sequence). V was clipped by 1 base and J by 6 bases; unmatched bases: 8. The CDR3 runs 17 residues. DNA of the CDR3: TGTGCCAGCAGCTTAGGACTGGGACAGGGGACTCCCGGGGAGCTGTTTTTT. It yields the protein CASSLGLGQGTPGELFF.

This rearrangement joins TRBV6-1 to TRBJ1-1, with TRBD1 as a possible D gene (6 bases). Germline V lookup: CDR1 MNHNS, CDR2 SASEGT. The CDR3 consists of 16 residues. Deletions cut 2 bases from V and 1 base from J, with 14 bases between. This CDR3 is CASSERGLTENTEAFF. The CDR3 DNA is TGTGCCAGCAGTGAAAGGGGGTTGACAGAGAACACTGAAGCTTTCTTT.

This clone was recorded only once. V usage is TRBV6-5 and J usage is TRBJ2-7; possible D gene TRBD1, 6 bases. Germline CDR1 MNHEY, CDR2 SVGAGI. The CDR3 loop spans 13 amino acids. Trimming left V 5 bases short and J 0 bases short, with 8 bases between. The CDR3 bases are TGTGCCAGCAGTGGGGGCTTCTCCTACGAGCAGTACTTC. This codes for CASSGGFSYEQYF.

J is TRBJ2-1 and V is TRBV7-3; D not certain. V lost 6 bases and J 6 bases, leaving 12 bases between the germline ends. The CDR3 is made up of 13 amino acids. The germline CDR1 and CDR2 sequences are SGHTA and FQGTGA. CDR3 sequence (DNA): TGTGCCAGCAGGACCGCTACATCCAATGAGCAGTTCTTC. Amino acid sequence: CASRTATSNEQFF. The full variable domain, completed using reference TRBV7-3 and TRBJ2-1, is GAGVSQTPSNKVTEKGKYVELRCDPISGHTALYWYRQSLGQGPEFLIYFQGTGAADDSGLPNDRFFAVRPEGSVSTLKIQRTERGDSAVYLCASRTATSNEQFFGPGTRLTVL.

The rearrangement joins TRBV7-3 to TRBJ2-1, with D perhaps TRBD1 (5 bases). This CDR3 has 13 residues. Trimming took off 3 bases at V and 6 bases at J, with 9 bases between the two ends. Germline values: CDR1 SGHTA, CDR2 FQGTGA. Here the CDR3 reads CASSFGRGNEQFF. The CDR3 bases are TGTGCCAGCAGCTTCGGTAGGGGCAATGAGCAGTTCTTC. The complete variable domain, with remaining parts taken from reference TRBV7-3 and TRBJ2-1, reads GAGVSQTPSNKVTEKGKYVELRCDPISGHTALYWYRQSLGQGPEFLIYFQGTGAADDSGLPNDRFFAVRPEGSVSTLKIQRTERGDSAVYLCASSFGRGNEQFFGPGTRLTVL.

The rearrangement uses TRBV13 and TRBJ2-7, with a weak D call TRBD1 (6 bases). The germline CDR1 and CDR2 sequences are PRHDT and FYEKMQ (reference sequence). This CDR3 is 12 amino acids long. Trimming stripped 6 bases from V and 1 base from J, with 7 bases between. The CDR3 nucleotides read TGTGCCAGCAGGCAGGGGTCCTACGAGCAGTACTTC. It is translated as CASRQGSYEQYF.

Only a few counts were recorded for this clone. The genes are TRBV30 and TRBJ1-1; a weak D match, TRBD1 (5 bases). The CDR3 is 13 amino acids. The germline V gene encodes CDR1 GTSNPN and CDR2 SVGIG (reference sequence). V was trimmed by 8 bases and J by 1 base, leaving 14 bases between them. In DNA form, the CDR3 reads TGTGCCGGGACCCCCCAAGCGAACACTGAAGCTTTCTTT. Translating it yields CAGTPQANTEAFF. The full variable domain, completed using reference TRBV30 and TRBJ1-1, is SQTIHQWPATLVQPVGSPLSLECTVEGTSNPNLYWYRQAAGRGLQLLFYSVGIGQISSEVPQNLSASRPQDRQFILSSKKLLLSDSGFYLCAGTPQANTEAFFGQGTRLTVV.

This clone was observed once. The chain joins TRBV11-2 to TRBJ1-4; D perhaps matches TRBD1 (6 bases). The CDR3 has 16 amino acids. Trimming removed 5 bases at V and 13 bases at J, with 26 bases between. CDR1 is SGHAT, CDR2 FQNNGV, per germline. The chain's CDR3 is CASSPIRGAVAGLLFF. In DNA, the CDR3 is TGTGCCAGCAGCCCCATCCGGGGGGCAGTCGCGGGGTTACTGTTTTTT. Full variable domain (missing parts from reference TRBV11-2 and TRBJ1-4): EAGVAQSPRYKIIEKRQSVAFWCNPISGHATLYWYQQILGQGPKLLIQFQNNGVVDDSQLPKDRFSAERLKGVDSTLKIQPAKLEDSAVYLCASSPIRGAVAGLLFFGSGTQLSVL.

This clone was observed once. J is TRBJ2-3 and V is TRBV11-2; D is possibly TRBD2 (6 bases). The CDR3 is 13 amino acids. CDR1 SGHAT and CDR2 FQNNGV come from the germline V gene. V dropped 5 bases and J dropped 6 bases, with 12 bases sitting between them. The CDR3 spells CASSRRREDTQYF. In DNA, the CDR3 is TGTGCCAGCAGCCGAAGGAGGGAGGATACGCAGTATTTT.

The CDR3 here is CASSQDLGPRETQYF. CDR3 nucleotide sequence: TGCGCCAGCAGCCAAGATCTAGGTCCCCGAGAGACCCAGTACTTC. This chain joins TRBV4-3 and TRBJ2-5, with unresolved D. CDR3 length equals 15 residues. CDR1 LGHNA and CDR2 YSLEER come from the germline V gene. V lost 0 bases and J 4 bases, leaving 12 bases between the germline ends.

V gene TRBV27 combines with J gene TRBJ2-7, with 8 bases lining up with TRBD1. The germline V gene has CDR1 MNHEY and CDR2 SMNVEV (reference sequence). This CDR3 region has 14 residues. V was clipped by 6 bases and J by 6 bases; unmatched bases: 10. CDR3 bases: TGTGCCAGCAGAGACAGGGGTCTGACGGGCGAGCAGTACTTC. Translation: CASRDRGLTGEQYF.

Only one count was recorded for this clone. J is TRBJ2-7 and V is TRBV5-4; 14 nucleotides align to TRBD2. The germline gives CDR1 SGHNT, CDR2 YYREEE (reference sequence). This CDR3 is built from 18 residues. Unmatched junction bases numbered 16, after V lost 4 bases and J lost 7 bases. As DNA, the CDR3 is TGTGCCAGCAGCCCCAGACTAGCGGGGGGGCCGCGGCCGGGGGAGCAGTACTTC. This codes for CASSPRLAGGPRPGEQYF.

This clone has just a few counts. The junction departs from germline at one end; a sequencing error may be responsible. The V and J genes are TRBV7-7 and TRBJ2-7, with 8 bases that match TRBD1. In germline, CDR1 is SSHAT, CDR2 FNYEAQ (reference sequence). The CDR3 is made up of 12 amino acids. CDR3 nucleotides: TGTGCTAGCAGCTCAGGGGGCGCCGAGCAGTACTTC. Its translation is CASSSGGAEQYF.

The chain recombines TRBV7-2 with TRBJ1-1; D not certain. Germline V lookup: CDR1 SGHTA, CDR2 FQGNSA. CDR3 length equals 14 residues. V lost 4 bases and J 4 bases, leaving 13 bases between the germline ends. CDR3 DNA sequence: TGTGCCAGCAGCTCCCGACCGGGTATCACTGAAGCTTTCTTT. Protein sequence: CASSSRPGITEAFF.

The chain combines TRBV5-6 with TRBJ1-1; 9 bases line up with TRBD1. The V segment lost 2 bases and the J segment 14 bases; nucleotides outside the gene matches: 10. The CDR3 extends over 13 amino acids. Germline CDR1 SGHDT, CDR2 YYEEEE. The CDR3 region is CASSLWDRDTRFF. The CDR3 coding sequence is TGTGCCAGCAGCTTATGGGACAGGGATACTAGGTTCTTT.

J is TRBJ2-2 and V is TRBV4-3, with D perhaps being TRBD1 or TRBD2 (5 bases each). Germline V CDR1 and CDR2: LGHNA, YSLEER. The CDR3 totals 15 residues. V was shortened by 4 bases and J by 4 bases, with 13 bases between the two germline ends. The CDR3 sequence is CASSRDASGTGELFF. For the CDR3, the DNA is TGCGCCAGCAGCCGGGACGCCTCGGGCACCGGGGAGCTGTTTTTT.